A selection of T cell receptor beta chains follows, all from one sample in a study of control samples from healthy donors and cancer patients. The assay was immunoSEQ multiplex PCR, and TCRdb's table has in-frame clones only and misses some. The data show fewer than 150,000 clones, about nine tenths seen once. Sequenced input: blood. The source of these receptors is a woman aged 18-29 years in good health. Each CDR3 is given with its conserved first and last residue. A D gene is named only where the DNA matches it firmly.

j_call v_call d_call cdr3_aa cdr3_nt
TRBJ2-3 TRBV2 TRBD1 CASRPQGARTDTQYF TGTGCCAGCAGGCCACAGGGGGCAAGGACAGATACGCAGTATTTT
TRBJ2-3 TRBV7-2 - CASSGSGTVTDTQYF TGTGCCAGCTCTGGGAGCGGGACAGTCACAGATACGCAGTATTTT
TRBJ2-7 TRBV4-1 TRBD2 CASSRTSGSSYEQYF TGCGCCAGCAGCCGGACTAGCGGAAGCTCCTACGAGCAGTACTTC
TRBJ2-5 TRBV18 TRBD2 CASSPRGGETQYF TGTGCCAGCTCACCACGGGGGGGAGAGACCCAGTACTTC
TRBJ1-1 TRBV6-5 - CASRYQGSNTEAFF TGTGCCAGCAGGTATCAGGGGTCCAACACTGAAGCTTTCTTT
TRBJ1-4 TRBV7-8 - CASSLLGYPNEKLFF TGTGCCAGCAGCTTACTCGGGTACCCGAATGAAAAACTGTTTTTT
TRBJ2-1 TRBV7-8 - CASSLTGYNEQFF TGTGCCAGCAGCTTAACAGGGTACAATGAGCAGTTCTTC
TRBJ2-5 TRBV10-1 - CASSEVREGVGETQYF TGCGCCAGCAGTGAGGTCCGGGAAGGGGTTGGGGAGACCCAGTACTTC
TRBJ2-5 TRBV27 TRBD1 CASSARQGRETQYF TGTGCCAGCAGCGCCCGACAGGGTCGGGAGACCCAGTACTTC
TRBJ2-5 TRBV19 TRBD1 CASSSGQGARRETQYF TGTGCCAGTAGTTCCGGACAGGGGGCGCGCCGAGAGACCCAGTACTTC